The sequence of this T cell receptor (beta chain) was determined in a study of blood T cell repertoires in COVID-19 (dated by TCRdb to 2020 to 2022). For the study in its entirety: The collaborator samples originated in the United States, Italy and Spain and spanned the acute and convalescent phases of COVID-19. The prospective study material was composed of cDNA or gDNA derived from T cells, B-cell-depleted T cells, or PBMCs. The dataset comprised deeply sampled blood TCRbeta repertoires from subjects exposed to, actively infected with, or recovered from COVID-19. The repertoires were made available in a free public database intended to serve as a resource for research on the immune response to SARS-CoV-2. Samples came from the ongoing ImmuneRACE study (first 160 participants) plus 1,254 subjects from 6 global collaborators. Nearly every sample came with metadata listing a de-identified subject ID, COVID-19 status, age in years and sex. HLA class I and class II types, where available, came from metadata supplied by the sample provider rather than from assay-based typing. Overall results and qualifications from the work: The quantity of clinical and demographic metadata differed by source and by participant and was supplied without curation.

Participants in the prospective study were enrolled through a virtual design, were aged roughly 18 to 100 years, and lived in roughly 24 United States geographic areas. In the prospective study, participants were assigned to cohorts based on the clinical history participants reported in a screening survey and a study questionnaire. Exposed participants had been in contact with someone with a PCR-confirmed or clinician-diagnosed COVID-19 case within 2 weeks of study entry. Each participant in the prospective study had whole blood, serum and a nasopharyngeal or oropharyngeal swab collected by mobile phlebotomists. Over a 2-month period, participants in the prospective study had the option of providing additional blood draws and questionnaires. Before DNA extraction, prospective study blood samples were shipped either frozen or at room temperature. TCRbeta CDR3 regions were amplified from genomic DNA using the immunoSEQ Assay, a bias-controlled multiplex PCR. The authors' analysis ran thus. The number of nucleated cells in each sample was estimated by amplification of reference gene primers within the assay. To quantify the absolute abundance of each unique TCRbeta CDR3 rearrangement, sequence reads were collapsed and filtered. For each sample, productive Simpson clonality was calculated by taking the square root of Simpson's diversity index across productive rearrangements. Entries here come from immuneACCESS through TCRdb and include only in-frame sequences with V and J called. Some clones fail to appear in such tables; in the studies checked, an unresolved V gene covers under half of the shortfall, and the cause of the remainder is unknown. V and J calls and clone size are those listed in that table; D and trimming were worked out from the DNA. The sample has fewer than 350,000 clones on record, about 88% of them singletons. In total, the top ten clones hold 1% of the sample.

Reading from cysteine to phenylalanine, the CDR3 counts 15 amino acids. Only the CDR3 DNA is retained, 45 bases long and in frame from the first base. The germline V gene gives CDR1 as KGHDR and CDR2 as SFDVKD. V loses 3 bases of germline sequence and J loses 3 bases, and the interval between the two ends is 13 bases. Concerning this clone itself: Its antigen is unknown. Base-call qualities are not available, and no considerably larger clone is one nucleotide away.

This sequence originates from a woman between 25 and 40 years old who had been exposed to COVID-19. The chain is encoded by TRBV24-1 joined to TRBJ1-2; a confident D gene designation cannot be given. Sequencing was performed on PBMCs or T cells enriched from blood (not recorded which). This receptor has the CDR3 CATSDRQAGDYGYTF. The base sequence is TGTGCCACCAGTGATAGGCAGGCCGGGGACTATGGCTACACCTTC.